What follows are 3 T cell receptor beta chains derived from one specimen sequenced in a study of beta chain features in type 1 diabetes (dated by TCRdb to the late 2010s). The library was prepared using the immunoSEQ multiplex PCR assay. The entire isolated RNA was reverse transcribed using the High Capacity cDNA Reverse Transcription Kit, and thus expressed TCRB transcripts were sequenced. Not all clones reach the TCRdb copy of this immuneACCESS table, which keeps in-frame sequences only. Checked studies attribute under half of the gap to unresolved V genes and leave the rest unexplained. The sample table lists hundreds of thousands of clones, 30% of them with a count of one. Jointly, the top ten make up 0.05% to 0.065% of the sample. Sequenced input: naive CD4+ T cells from blood. The sample's cell subset or site label, decoded: true naive CD4+ T cells. Receptors originate from a man aged 18-30 years in good health.

The V gene is TRBV4-2, the J gene TRBJ2-7; perhaps D is TRBD1 or TRBD2 (5 bases each). Per the germline V gene, CDR1 is LGHNA and CDR2 is YNFKEQ. V lost 1 base, J lost 0 bases, and 13 bases lay in between. This CDR3 is 16 amino acids long. The CDR3 nucleotides read TGTGCCAGCAGCCAAGTCATCAGGGAGCCCTCCTACGAGCAGTACTTC. Its protein product is CASSQVIREPSYEQYF.

V gene TRBV5-1 combines with J gene TRBJ2-1, with a tentative D call TRBD2 (5 bases). Between the trimmed V and J ends, which lost 4 bases and 5 bases, there was a span of 19 bases. Looked up from germline, CDR1 is SGHRS and CDR2 is YFSETQ. The CDR3 is 16 amino acids. CDR3 region: CASSPRTQTGDNEQFF. The CDR3 bases are TGCGCCAGCAGCCCAAGGACTCAGACGGGCGACAATGAGCAGTTCTTC.

The chain employs TRBV30 and TRBJ2-7, with a weak D call TRBD2 (5 bases). From germline, CDR1 is GTSNPN and CDR2 SVGIG (reference sequence). Trimming left V 3 bases short and J 4 bases short, with 13 bases between. CDR3 length equals 13 residues. The CDR3 DNA reads TGTGCCTGGAGATGGGTAGGGAGATACGAGCAGTACTTC. This codes for CAWRWVGRYEQYF. Together with reference TRBV30 and TRBJ2-7, the CDR3 gives the full variable domain: SQTIHQWPATLVQPVGSPLSLECTVEGTSNPNLYWYRQAAGRGLQLLFYSVGIGQISSEVPQNLSASRPQDRQFILSSKKLLLSDSGFYLCAWRWVGRYEQYFGPGTRLTVT.